A single sample is the source of the 8 T cell receptor beta chains below, sequenced in a study of molecular identifiers for immune sequencing clone quantification. TCRdb called the PCR reads again in MiXCR, with one record for every CDR3 protein. The data hold some 70,000 distinct CDR3 sequences, with around 18% observed a single time. Sequenced sample: naive CD8+ T cells from blood, with Jurkat cell RNA spiked in. Subset specified: FACS-sorted CD8+CD4-CCR7+CD45RA+ naive T cells. These TCRs come from a human donor in good health. Some libraries in this study had Jurkat cell RNA spiked in.

Of note for this clonotype: A single base separates this from a much larger clone, so it may be a read error. The chain uses TRBV27 and TRBJ1-5; the D is unclear. Germline V gene lookup returns CDR1 MNHEY and CDR2 SMNVEV (reference sequence). The CDR3 loop spans 14 amino acids. Trimming took off 5 bases at V and 3 bases at J, with 11 bases between the two ends. The CDR3 here is CASSAYYNNQPQHF. DNA for the CDR3: TGTGCCAGCAGTGCATACTATAACAATCAGCCCCAGCATTTT.

This clonotype was observed at least ten times. The gene calls are TRBV7-9 and TRBJ2-3, with 14 bases aligning to TRBD2. The CDR3 runs to 16 residues. Germline V gene sequence: CDR1 SEHNR, CDR2 FQNEAQ (reference sequence). Trimming removed 4 bases from V and 7 bases from J; junction bases left unmatched: 7. In nucleotides, the CDR3 is TGTGCCAGCAGCTCCGGGACTAGCGGGAGCCTGTATACGCAGTATTTT. It yields the protein CASSSGTSGSLYTQYF.

This clonotype was detected ten times or more. The chain employs TRBV12-3 or TRBV12-4 and TRBJ1-2; no firm D call. The length of the CDR3 is 13 residues. The V end lost 11 bases, the J end lost 1 base, and 14 bases lay between the germline ends. The CDR3 nucleotides are TGTGCCTCCCAGGCAGGAAATAACTATGGCTACACCTTC. Encoded protein: CASQAGNNYGYTF.

This clonotype was observed at least ten times. The J gene is TRBJ2-3, the V gene TRBV6-5, with TRBD2 matching over 9 bases. Germline V gives CDR1 MNHEY, CDR2 SVGAGI. The junction had 2 bases not matched to a gene; V was cut back by 4 bases and J by 3 bases. CDR3 length equals 14 residues. The CDR3 DNA reads as TGTGCCAGCAGTTGGACTAGCGCAACAGATACGCAGTATTTT. Encoded protein: CASSWTSATDTQYF.

To note about this clonotype: This could be a read error, since a much larger clone is one nucleotide away. The J gene is TRBJ2-7, the V gene TRBV7-9; tentatively, D is TRBD1 or TRBD2 (5 bases each). The V end was cut by 8 bases, the J end by 4 bases, with 15 bases between. From germline, CDR1 is SEHNR and CDR2 FQNEAQ (reference sequence). CDR3 length equals 13 residues. The chain's CDR3 is CASGVGTVYEQYF. CDR3 bases: TGTGCCAGCGGCGTCGGGACGGTATACGAGCAGTACTTC.

The V gene is TRBV7-8, the J gene TRBJ1-1; D not certain. The germline V gene has CDR1 SGHVS and CDR2 FQNEAQ. Trimming removed 5 bases from V and 8 bases from J, with 9 bases in between. CDR3 size: 11 residues. CDR3 sequence reads: CASSPGEEAFF. CDR3 in DNA: TGTGCCAGCAGCCCGGGAGAGGAAGCTTTCTTT.

Regarding this clonotype: A read error may produce the germline difference seen at one junction end. J is TRBJ1-1 and V is TRBV9, with D possibly being TRBD1 (6 bases). Germline V gives CDR1 SGDLS, CDR2 YYNGEE. This CDR3 is 17 amino acids long. The CDR3: CASSEAPVQGSVTEAFF. DNA of the CDR3: TGTGCCAGCAGCGAAGCCCCCGTTCAGGGGTCGGTCACTGAAGCTTTCTTC.

In regard to this clonotype: A much bigger clone sits one base away, suggesting this may be a read error. The V call is TRBV11-2, the J call TRBJ1-4, with a tentative D call TRBD1 (6 bases). CDR3 length: 15 residues. The germline gives CDR1 SGHAT, CDR2 FQNNGV. The CDR3 protein is CASSLTWGLSEKLVF. CDR3 DNA: TGTGCCAGCAGCTTAACCTGGGGGCTTAGTGAAAAACTGGTTTTT. Using reference TRBV11-2 and TRBJ1-4 for the parts outside the CDR3, the full variable domain is EAGVAQSPRYKIIEKRQSVAFWCNPISGHATLYWYQQILGQGPKLLIQFQNNGVVDDSQLPKDRFSAERLKGVDSTLKIQPAKLEDSAVYLCASSLTWGLSEKLVFGSGTQLSVL.